The 26 T cell receptor beta chains in this list originate from one sample, sequenced in a study of blood T cell repertoires in COVID-19 (dated by TCRdb to the early 2020s). Receptors were amplified or captured by the immunoSEQ multiplex PCR assay. TCRdb took over this immuneACCESS table, retaining in-frame rearrangements with V and J assigned. Such tables are incomplete; in checked studies, under half of the missing clones stem from an unresolved V gene, and the remainder is unexplained. The sample has approximately 320,000 clones on record, roughly 89% of them singletons. Together, the top ten hold 8% to 9% of the sample. Sample: PBMCs or T cells enriched from blood (not recorded which). The source is a young woman who had recovered from COVID-19.

This clone was observed a handful of times. Mismatch with germline at one junction end may stem from a read error. V usage is TRBV2 and J usage is TRBJ2-7; no clear D gene. The germline CDR1 and CDR2 sequences are SNHLY and FYNNEI. The length of the CDR3 is 11 residues. The CDR3 protein is CASSEGALADF. The DNA of the CDR3 is TGTGCCAGCAGTGAAGGAGCGTTGGCGGACTTC.

J is TRBJ2-5 and V is TRBV6-5; TRBD2 matches at 8 bases. This CDR3 spans 13 amino acids. V lost 6 bases to trimming and J lost 5 bases; unmatched junction nucleotides: 5. Germline loops: CDR1 MNHEY, CDR2 SVGAGI. The CDR3 sequence: CASRGLEKETQYF. In DNA, the CDR3 is TGTGCCAGCAGGGGACTAGAAAAGGAGACCCAGTACTTC.

The chain combines TRBV28 with TRBJ1-4; D not certain. The CDR3 is 16 amino acids. V was trimmed by 1 base and J by 0 bases, leaving 9 bases between them. Germline V gene sequence: CDR1 MDHEN, CDR2 SYDVKM. CDR3 residues: CASSLYVGATNEKLFF. As DNA, the CDR3 is TGTGCCAGCAGTTTATACGTCGGGGCAACTAATGAAAAACTGTTTTTT.

The chain uses TRBV23-1 and TRBJ2-7, with D perhaps matching TRBD2 (6 bases). TRBV23-1 is identified as an open reading frame with a role that is uncertain. The CDR3 has 18 residues. Trimming cost V 2 bases and J 3 bases, with 23 bases left between them. The DNA for the CDR3 is TGCGCCAGCAGTCAACCCCTTCTAGCGCAGGCTGTTTGCTACGAGCAGTACTTC. Protein sequence: CASSQPLLAQAVCYEQYF.

The V gene is TRBV7-2, the J gene TRBJ2-5; a weak D match, TRBD2 (6 bases). Trimming cost V 4 bases and J 2 bases, with 23 bases left between them. Per germline, CDR1 SGHTA and CDR2 FQGNSA. CDR3 size: 18 residues. CDR3 in DNA: TGTGCCAGCAGCTCCACTCGGGGTGGGGGGACCAGACAAGAGACCCAGTACTTC. It yields the protein CASSSTRGGGTRQETQYF.

The J gene is TRBJ1-2, the V gene TRBV19, with 7 bases aligning to TRBD1. Germline V CDR1 and CDR2: LNHDA, SQIVND (reference sequence). This CDR3 is 15 amino acids long. With V trimmed by 4 bases and J by 3 bases, 8 bases remained unmatched. In DNA form, the CDR3 reads TGTGCCAGTAGTACACCGGGACAGACATACTATGGCTACACCTTC. Translation: CASSTPGQTYYGYTF.

V and J are TRBV3-1 (or the pseudogene TRBV3-2) and TRBJ2-2; 10 positions match TRBD2. Trimming took 4 bases from V and 2 from J; bases not matched to a gene: 7. CDR1 and CDR2 from the germline V gene are LGHDT and YNNKEL (reference sequence). This CDR3 comprises 17 residues. The CDR3 DNA sequence: TGTGCCAGCAGCCCTAACAGCGGGGGGGGTAACACCGGGGAGCTGTTTTTT. Translation: CASSPNSGGGNTGELFF.

The chain uses TRBV28 and TRBJ1-3; D is uncertain. CDR1 MDHEN and CDR2 SYDVKM come from the germline V gene. Trimming stripped 3 bases from V and 4 bases from J, with 10 bases between. The CDR3 contains 14 residues. The chain's CDR3 is CASSFWAEGNTIYF. CDR3 nucleotides: TGTGCCAGCAGTTTTTGGGCAGAGGGAAACACCATATATTTT.

The chain recombines TRBV12-2 with TRBJ2-7; the table assigns TRBD2, which was not confirmed against the DNA. TRBV12-2 is termed a pseudogene. The CDR3 contains 17 residues. The CDR3, as DNA: TGTGCAAGTCGCTTAGGGCGACTAGCGGGGGGGCGATGCGAGCAGTACTTC. Amino acids: CASRLGRLAGGRCEQYF.

J is TRBJ2-7 and V is TRBV11-2, with D uncertain. V was clipped by 5 bases and J by 3 bases, with 11 bases between them. The V gene's germline CDR1 is SGHAT and CDR2 FQNNGV. The CDR3 runs to 13 residues. This chain's CDR3 is CASSLSFRYEQYF. DNA of the CDR3: TGTGCCAGCAGCCTTAGCTTCCGCTACGAGCAGTACTTC.

The rearrangement uses TRBV3-1 (or the pseudogene TRBV3-2) and TRBJ2-7, with 8 bases matching TRBD2. In germline, CDR1 is LGHDT, CDR2 YNNKEL (reference sequence). V lost 0 bases to trimming and J lost 5 bases; unmatched junction nucleotides: 6. The CDR3 length is 15 residues. The CDR3 spells CASSQDPGGADEQYF. The CDR3 DNA sequence: TGTGCCAGCAGCCAAGATCCGGGAGGGGCCGACGAGCAGTACTTC.

This chain connects TRBV27 to TRBJ2-7, with D possibly being TRBD1 (5 bases). V lost 7 bases, J lost 1 base, and 17 bases lay in between. Germline lookup yields CDR1 MNHEY and CDR2 SMNVEV (reference sequence). This CDR3 comprises 15 residues. This CDR3 reads CASTSRGGHSYEQYF. CDR3 coding DNA: TGTGCCAGCACTTCCCGCGGTGGACATTCCTACGAGCAGTACTTC.

Only one count was recorded for this clone. In nucleotides, the CDR3 is TGTGCCAGTAGTACAGGGGGCGCGGACCCCTATGGCTACACCTTC. Encoded protein: CASSTGGADPYGYTF. The chain joins TRBV19 to TRBJ1-2; TRBD1 agrees at 8 bases. CDR3 size: 15 residues. Germline values: CDR1 LNHDA, CDR2 SQIVND (reference sequence). After removal of 4 bases from V and 4 bases from J, the junction contained 8 bases not matched to a gene.

The V call is TRBV4-3, the J call TRBJ2-3; the D gene is possibly TRBD2 (5 bases). CDR3 length equals 15 residues. Trimming pared 8 bases from V and 2 bases from J, leaving 17 bases between. Germline V gene lookup returns CDR1 LGHNA and CDR2 YSLEER. The DNA for the CDR3 is TGCGCCAGCTCCCGTGGACTCGTCACCACAGATACGCAGTATTTT. Its translation: CASSRGLVTTDTQYF.

This clone came up once. V gene TRBV28 combines with J gene TRBJ2-1; possibly TRBD2 for D (5 bases). Germline CDR1 reads MDHEN; CDR2 reads SYDVKM. CDR3 length: 9 amino acids. The ends were cut back, 9 bases at V and 11 bases at J, with 8 bases in the middle. CDR3 loop: CASGSQQFF. CDR3 sequence (DNA): TGTGCCAGTGGGAGTCAGCAGTTCTTC.

The chain has TRBV30 and TRBJ1-2; D remains unclear. The CDR3 consists of 13 residues. The germline V and J ends were trimmed by 5 bases and 3 bases, with 13 bases remaining between them. The germline gives CDR1 GTSNPN, CDR2 SVGIG (reference sequence). The chain's CDR3 is CAWGPGLDYGYTF. The DNA for the CDR3 is TGTGCCTGGGGACCAGGTCTGGACTATGGCTACACCTTC.

J is TRBJ2-7 and V is TRBV4-2; 8 nucleotides line up with TRBD1. CDR1 and CDR2 from the germline V gene are LGHNA and YNFKEQ. The junction had 6 bases not matched to a gene; V was cut back by 2 bases and J by 0 bases. The CDR3 runs to 16 residues. The CDR3 DNA reads TGTGCCAGCAGCCAATGGGACAGGCCGAGCTCCTACGAGCAGTACTTC. Its protein product is CASSQWDRPSSYEQYF.

This clone occurred once. The gene calls are TRBV29-1 and TRBJ2-5; D gene ambiguous. CDR1 and CDR2 from the germline V gene are SQVTM and ANQGSEA. The CDR3 is 12 residues long. Trimming removed 7 bases from V and 3 bases from J, with 12 bases in between. CDR3 in amino acids: CSARKSKETQYF. As DNA, the CDR3 is TGCAGCGCCAGAAAGTCGAAAGAGACCCAGTACTTC.

V usage is TRBV6-6 and J usage is TRBJ1-4; a possible D gene is TRBD1 (6 bases). Germline values: CDR1 MNHNY, CDR2 SVGAGI (reference sequence). The germline V and J ends were trimmed by 1 base and 2 bases, with 8 bases remaining between them. The CDR3 runs to 15 residues. CDR3 sequence: CASSYWDITNEKLFF. For the CDR3, the DNA is TGTGCCAGCAGTTACTGGGACATTACTAATGAAAAACTGTTTTTT.

The chain combines TRBV2 with TRBJ1-6, with 9 bases fitting TRBD1. Germline V lookup: CDR1 SNHLY, CDR2 FYNNEI. V lost 5 bases to trimming and J lost 10 bases; unmatched junction nucleotides: 6. The CDR3 extends over 14 amino acids. The CDR3 DNA follows: TGTGCCAGCAGTTGGACAGGGGACAACTCACCCCTCCACTTT. As protein: CASSWTGDNSPLHF.

This chain connects TRBV4-3 to TRBJ2-2, with D perhaps TRBD1 (5 bases). CDR1 and CDR2 from the germline V gene are LGHNA and YSLEER. The ends were cut back, 5 bases at V and 3 bases at J, with 13 bases in the middle. The CDR3 is 15 amino acids. The CDR3: CASSGYRSDTGELFF. The CDR3 nucleotides are TGCGCCAGCAGCGGTTACAGGTCGGACACCGGGGAGCTGTTTTTT.

This chain joins TRBV7-9 and TRBJ2-1; the D is unclear. The CDR3 loop spans 15 amino acids. V was pared by 6 bases and J by 0 bases, with 12 bases between. Per germline, CDR1 SEHNR and CDR2 FQNEAQ (reference sequence). CDR3 sequence reads: CASRVAVSSYNEQFF. The CDR3 DNA reads TGTGCCAGCAGGGTAGCCGTTAGCTCCTACAATGAGCAGTTCTTC.

J is TRBJ1-3 and V is TRBV2; D remains unclear. The CDR3 totals 16 residues. Germline loops: CDR1 SNHLY, CDR2 FYNNEI. Trimming left V 1 base short and J 3 bases short, with 13 bases between. DNA for the CDR3: TGTGCCAGCAGTGAAGTTTGGGAGGCAGGTGGAAACACCATATATTTT. Amino acids: CASSEVWEAGGNTIYF.

This chain links TRBV29-1 with TRBJ1-5; D is uncertain. Germline lookup yields CDR1 SQVTM and CDR2 ANQGSEA. V shed 2 bases and J shed 0 bases, with 11 bases lying between them. CDR3 length equals 15 residues. The CDR3 coding sequence is TGCAGCGTTGAACATAGCCATCATAGCAATCAGCCCCAGCATTTT. Protein sequence: CSVEHSHHSNQPQHF. Filled out from reference TRBV29-1 and TRBJ1-5, the complete variable domain reads SAVISQKPSRDICQRGTSLTIQCQVDSQVTMMFWYRQQPGQSLTLIATANQGSEATYESGFVIDKFPISRPNLTFSTLTVSNMSPEDSSIYLCSVEHSHHSNQPQHFGDGTRLSIL.

This chain joins TRBV4-2 and TRBJ2-1, with 13 bases that match TRBD2. The CDR3 runs to 14 residues. CDR1 is LGHNA and CDR2 is YNFKEQ in the germline V gene. With 9 bases clipped from V and 6 bases from J, the junction kept 5 bases outside the gene matches. The CDR3 here is CASQLAGGSNEQFF. CDR3 coding DNA: TGTGCCAGTCAACTAGCGGGAGGGTCCAATGAGCAGTTCTTC.

V is TRBV28 and J is TRBJ2-7; 7 nucleotides agree with TRBD1. Germline V gives CDR1 MDHEN, CDR2 SYDVKM. The CDR3 is 12 amino acids. V trimming: 6 bases; J trimming: 6 bases; junction bases outside the gene matches: 5. The CDR3 loop is CASRTGYVEQYF. Here the CDR3 DNA reads TGTGCCAGCAGGACAGGGTATGTCGAGCAGTACTTC.